This T cell receptor beta chain was sequenced in a study of T cells expressing NK-cell markers. cDNA encoding TCR beta was synthesized via 5'RACE template switching incorporating UMIs. For each CDR3 protein, TCRdb gives one entry from its re-call of the 5' RACE reads, without DNA. In all, the sample yields about 110,000 distinct CDR3 sequences. Overall study findings and caveats: Evidence did not settle whether expanded NKG2C+ T cell clones targeted HCMV.

Comment on this clonotype: Its antigen is not known.

CDR3 size: 15 residues. In germline, CDR1 is LGHNA, CDR2 YNFKEQ. The sequencing sample was made of blood T cells: a sorted CD56 or NKG2C T cell subset, CD4+ or CD8+ T cells, or bulk PBMC T cells (not recorded which). J is TRBJ2-7 and V is TRBV4-2; TCRdb indicates TRBD2, and absent DNA this call remains unverified. This clonotype was obtained from a woman aged 18 to 75 in good health. CDR3 amino acids: CASSQGGAGGYEQYF.